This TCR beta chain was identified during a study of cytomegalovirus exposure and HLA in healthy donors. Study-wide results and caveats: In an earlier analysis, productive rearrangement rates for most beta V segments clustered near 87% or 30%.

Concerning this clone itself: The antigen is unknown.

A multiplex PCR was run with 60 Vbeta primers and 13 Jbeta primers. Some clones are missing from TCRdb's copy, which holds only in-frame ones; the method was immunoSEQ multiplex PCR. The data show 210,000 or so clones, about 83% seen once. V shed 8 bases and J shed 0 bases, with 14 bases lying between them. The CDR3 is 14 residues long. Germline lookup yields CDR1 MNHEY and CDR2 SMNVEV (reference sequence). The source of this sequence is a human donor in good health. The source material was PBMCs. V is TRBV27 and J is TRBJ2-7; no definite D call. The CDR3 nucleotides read TGTGCCAGCCGCCGAGAACCGAGCTCCTACGAGCAGTACTTC. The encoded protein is CASRREPSSYEQYF.